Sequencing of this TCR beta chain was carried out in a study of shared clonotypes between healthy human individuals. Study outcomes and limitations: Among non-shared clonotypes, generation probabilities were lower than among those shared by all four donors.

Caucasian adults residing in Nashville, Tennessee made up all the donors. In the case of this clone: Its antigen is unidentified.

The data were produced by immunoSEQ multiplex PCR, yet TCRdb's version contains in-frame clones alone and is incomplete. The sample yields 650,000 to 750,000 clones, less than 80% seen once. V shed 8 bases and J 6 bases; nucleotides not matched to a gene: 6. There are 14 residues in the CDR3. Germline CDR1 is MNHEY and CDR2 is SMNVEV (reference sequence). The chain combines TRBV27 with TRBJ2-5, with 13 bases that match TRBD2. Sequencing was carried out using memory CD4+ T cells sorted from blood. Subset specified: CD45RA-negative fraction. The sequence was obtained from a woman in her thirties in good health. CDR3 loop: CASRLAGGVKTQYF. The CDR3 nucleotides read TGTGCCAGCCGACTAGCGGGAGGAGTAAAGACCCAGTACTTC.